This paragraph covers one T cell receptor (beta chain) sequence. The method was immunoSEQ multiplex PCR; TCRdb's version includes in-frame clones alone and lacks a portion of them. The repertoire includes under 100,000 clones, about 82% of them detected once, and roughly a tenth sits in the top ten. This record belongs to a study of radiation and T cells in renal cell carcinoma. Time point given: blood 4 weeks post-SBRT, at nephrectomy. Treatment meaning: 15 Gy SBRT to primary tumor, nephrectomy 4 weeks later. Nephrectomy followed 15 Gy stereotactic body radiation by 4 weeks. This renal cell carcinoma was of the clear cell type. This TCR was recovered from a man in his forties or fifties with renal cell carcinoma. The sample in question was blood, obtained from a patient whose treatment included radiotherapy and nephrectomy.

The CDR3 region has the DNA TGTGCCAGCTCACCACTCTCTATTATCAGCGTAGCTAGCAGAGAGACCCAGTACTTC. Amino acids: CASSPLSIISVASRETQYF. This sequence joins TRBV18 and TRBJ2-5; perhaps TRBD2 as D (5 bases). From germline, CDR1 is KGHSH and CDR2 LQKENI. V lost 1 base, J lost 4 bases, and 25 bases lay in between. This CDR3 is built from 19 residues. The variable domain in full, completed from reference TRBV18 and TRBJ2-5, reads NAGVMQNPRHLVRRRGQEARLRCSPMKGHSHVYWYRQLPEEGLKFMVYLQKENIIDESGMPKERFSAEFPKEGPSILRIQQVVRGDSAAYFCASSPLSIISVASRETQYFGPGTRLLVL.